Listed below are T cell receptor beta chains from one sample, sequenced in a study of CD8+CD57+ T cells in acquired aplastic anemia. TCRdb itself ran the reads through MiXCR, one entry per CDR3 protein. The sample has about 160,000 distinct CDR3 sequences; less than 50% are singletons. The sequencing sample was made of sorted CD4+, CD8+, or CD8+CD57+ T cells (not recorded which) from PBMCs. The receptors here all came from a human donor with aplastic anemia. CDR3s include the opening cysteine and the closing phenylalanine or tryptophan. D genes are given only for firm matches. Some rows have no size entry. The others give once, few or many, or a class for an expanded clone.

size	length	D	J	V	CDR3	DNA
many	14	TRBD2	TRBJ2-7	TRBV2	CASSDGGRPYEQYF	TGTGCCAGCAGTGACGGCGGGAGACCCTACGAGCAGTACTTC
.	14	TRBD2	TRBJ2-2	TRBV20-1	CSARGGGNTGELFF	TGCAGTGCTAGGGGCGGGGGGAACACCGGGGAGCTGTTTTTT
.	14	.	TRBJ1-5	TRBV6-5	CASSYSLSNQPQHF	TGTGCCAGCAGTTACTCGCTTAGCAATCAGCCCCAGCATTTT
many	15	.	TRBJ1-1	TRBV6-6	CASSLMTPSNTEAFF	TGTGCCAGCAGTCTCATGACTCCCTCGAACACTGAAGCTTTCTTT
.	15	.	TRBJ1-4	TRBV25-1	CASSVPRGANEKLFF	TGTGCCAGCAGTGTACCAAGGGGGGCAAATGAAAAACTGTTTTTT
many	13	.	TRBJ2-1	TRBV9	CASSVPPGNEQFF	TGTGCCAGCAGCGTCCCCCCAGGGAATGAGCAGTTCTTC
.	14	.	TRBJ2-3	TRBV5-4	CASSEGQITDTQYF	TGTGCCAGCAGCGAAGGACAGATCACAGATACGCAGTATTTT
.	15	TRBD2	TRBJ2-4	TRBV20-1	CSANSGGGAKNIQYF	TGCAGTGCAAACAGCGGGGGGGGAGCCAAAAACATTCAGTACTTC
many	14	.	TRBJ1-2	TRBV25-1	CASSQNRANYGYTF	TGTGCCAGCAGTCAAAACAGGGCTAACTATGGCTACACCTTC
many	15	TRBD2	TRBJ2-3	TRBV15	CATSLAGGPADTQYF	TGTGCCACCAGCTTAGCGGGAGGGCCTGCAGATACGCAGTATTTT
.	14	.	TRBJ2-5	TRBV2	CASRTRLGTEAQYF	TGTGCCAGCAGAACCCGCCTTGGAACGGAGGCCCAGTACTTC
few	15	TRBD1	TRBJ2-1	TRBV15	CATSSGTGGHNEQFF	TGTGCCACCAGCAGTGGGACAGGGGGGCATAATGAGCAGTTCTTC
.	15	.	TRBJ1-1	TRBV7-9	CASSFISSGYTEAFF	TGTGCCAGCAGCTTTATATCCTCGGGATACACTGAAGCTTTCTTT
.	12	TRBD1	TRBJ1-1	TRBV15	CATSRGTVEAFF	TGTGCCACCAGCAGGGGGACAGTCGAAGCTTTCTTT
.	11	.	TRBJ2-2	TRBV24-1	CATSDFGQLFF	TGTGCCACCAGTGATTTCGGCCAGCTGTTTTTT
many	14	.	TRBJ2-5	TRBV5-6	CASSLGSSYETQYF	TGTGCCAGCAGTTTAGGTTCATCTTACGAGACCCAGTACTTC
many	15	.	TRBJ2-3	TRBV7-3	CASSHHPRGTDTQYF	TGTGCCAGCAGCCACCACCCCCGCGGCACAGATACGCAGTATTTT
.	15	.	TRBJ1-2	TRBV2	CASSADPGVDDGYTF	TGTGCCAGCAGTGCTGACCCAGGGGTGGACGATGGCTACACCTTC
many	15	.	TRBJ2-3	TRBV9	CASSVLLDGTDTQYF	TGTGCCAGCAGCGTACTCCTGGACGGAACAGATACGCAGTATTTT
many	13	TRBD2	TRBJ2-7	TRBV5-1	CASSGGGAYEQYF	TGCGCCTCTTCCGGCGGGGGGGCCTACGAGCAGTACTTC
many	14	.	TRBJ1-1	TRBV20-1	CSARELQVNTEAFF	TGCAGTGCTAGAGAGCTTCAGGTGAACACTGAAGCTTTCTTT
few	14	TRBD1	TRBJ1-4	TRBV6-2/TRBV6-3	CASSYAGQTEKLFF	TGTGCCAGCAGTTACGCGGGACAGACCGAAAAACTGTTTTTT